The 25 T cell receptor beta chains in this list originate from one sample, sequenced in a study of T cells in Graves' hyperthyroidism and ophthalmopathy. There were TCR beta CDR3 regions amplified from RNA transcripts. Primed by the HTBI set, a first-round RT-PCR was run on the TCR CDR3. In TCRdb, the multiplex PCR reads were re-called with MiXCR into one record per CDR3 protein. The sample lists 130,000 or so distinct CDR3 sequences; roughly 23% were seen once. Sequences were obtained from blood. The receptors originated from a woman in her forties or fifties with Graves' hyperthyroidism that later progressed to Graves' ophthalmopathy.

The V call is TRBV3-1, the J call TRBJ2-6; D not certain. Germline V gene data show CDR1 as LGHDT and CDR2 as YNNKEL (reference sequence). The V gene lost 4 bases and the J gene lost 0 bases, with 13 bases spanning the gap. This CDR3 contains 17 residues. CDR3 DNA sequence: TGTGCCAGCAGCCCCCCCCGACTGTCCTCTGGGGCCAACGTCCTGACTTTC. Amino acid sequence: CASSPPRLSSGANVLTF.

This clonotype was seen a handful of times. V gene TRBV27 combines with J gene TRBJ2-7; 10 bases are a match to TRBD2. CDR1 and CDR2 from the germline V gene are MNHEY and SMNVEV (reference sequence). The CDR3 has 14 residues. V dropped 3 bases and J dropped 9; count of bases not matched to a gene: 8. The CDR3 coding sequence is TGTGCCAGCAGTTTCGCTAGCGGGAGCGGGGCGCAGTACTTC. This codes for CASSFASGSGAQYF.

This clonotype appeared a few times. The rearrangement links TRBV28 to TRBJ1-5; D might be TRBD1 (5 bases). Germline V gene sequence: CDR1 MDHEN, CDR2 SYDVKM. CDR3 length: 12 residues. V lost 6 bases to trimming and J lost 6 bases, with 9 bases between them. For the CDR3, the DNA is TGTGCCAGCAGGGTGGGGGGTCAGCCCCAGCATTTT. The encoded protein is CASRVGGQPQHF.

The rearrangement joins TRBV2 to TRBJ2-7; D possibly corresponds to TRBD1 (5 bases). The V gene's germline CDR1 is SNHLY and CDR2 FYNNEI. The ends were cut back, 5 bases at V and 3 bases at J, with 11 bases in the middle. The CDR3 has 13 residues. The CDR3 nucleotides are TGTGCCAGCAGTCAAAACCAGGGCTACGAGCAGTACTTC. Translated: CASSQNQGYEQYF.

In its sample, this clonotype was seen a few times. The rearrangement joins TRBV6-1 to TRBJ2-3, with D possibly TRBD2 on 6 matching bases. This CDR3 is built from 13 residues. Per the germline V gene, CDR1 is MNHNS and CDR2 is SASEGT. V was pared by 6 bases and J by 7 bases, with 14 bases between. CDR3 DNA sequence: TGTGCCAGCAGATCCAGCGGGTTTAATACGCAGTATTTT. It yields the protein CASRSSGFNTQYF.

This clonotype was counted at least ten times. The chain carries TRBV6-1 and TRBJ2-7; 11 bases align to TRBD2. Trimming took 5 bases from V and 2 from J; bases not matched to a gene: 5. The CDR3 has 15 amino acids. Per the germline V gene, CDR1 is MNHNS and CDR2 is SASEGT. CDR3 sequence: CASSPLAGGTYEQYF. DNA for the CDR3: TGTGCCAGCAGTCCCCTAGCGGGAGGTACCTACGAGCAGTACTTC.

This clonotype showed up many times. This sequence joins TRBV11-2 and TRBJ2-2; possibly TRBD1 for D (6 bases). Germline V gene lookup returns CDR1 SGHAT and CDR2 FQNNGV. Trimming stripped 6 bases from V and 0 bases from J, with 14 bases between. CDR3 length: 16 amino acids. The CDR3 DNA is TGTGCCAGCAGGCGAAGGGACATCACGAACACCGGGGAGCTGTTTTTT. This gives the protein CASRRRDITNTGELFF.

This clonotype was detected ten times or more. The rearrangement joins TRBV2 to TRBJ2-7; D remains unclear. Per the germline V gene, CDR1 is SNHLY and CDR2 is FYNNEI. The CDR3 extends over 13 amino acids. The V and J ends lost 3 bases and 2 bases respectively, with 8 bases between them. CDR3 coding DNA: TGTGCCAGCAGTGATGTGAGAACCTACGAGCAGTACTTC. Amino acid sequence: CASSDVRTYEQYF.

CDR3 DNA sequence: TGCGCCAGCAGCTGGGACGGCTCTTCCTACGAGCAGTACTTC. Translated, it gives CASSWDGSSYEQYF. The chain is built from TRBV5-1 and TRBJ2-7, with D perhaps assigned TRBD1 or TRBD2 (5 bases each). The V gene lost 3 bases and the J gene lost 1 base, with 11 bases spanning the gap. The CDR3 loop spans 14 amino acids. Germline V gives CDR1 SGHRS, CDR2 YFSETQ.

Many counts were recorded for this clonotype. The chain couples TRBV5-1 to TRBJ1-1; no clear D. CDR1 and CDR2 (germline): SGHRS, YFSETQ. The CDR3 consists of 14 residues. The V gene lost 4 bases and the J gene lost 0 bases, with 10 bases spanning the gap. The CDR3 sequence: CASSDDGMNTEAFF. In nucleotides, the CDR3 is TGCGCCAGCAGCGACGACGGAATGAACACTGAAGCTTTCTTT.

The V call is TRBV15, the J call TRBJ2-2; 7 positions match TRBD1. CDR1 and CDR2 from the germline V gene are LNHNV and YYDKDF (reference sequence). Losses at the gene ends were 1 base for V and 5 bases for J; bases not matched to a gene: 1. The CDR3 extends over 14 amino acids. The CDR3 DNA is TGTGCCACCAGCAGAGGACAGGGAACCGGGGAGCTGTTTTTT. Its translation: CATSRGQGTGELFF.

This chain connects TRBV5-1 to TRBJ2-5; 7 bases align to TRBD1. The V segment lost 4 bases and the J segment 2 bases; nucleotides outside the gene matches: 11. CDR3 length equals 16 residues. Germline V gene data show CDR1 as SGHRS and CDR2 as YFSETQ. The CDR3 here is CASSLRTGVGQETQYF. In DNA form, the CDR3 reads TGCGCCAGCAGCCTGAGAACAGGGGTCGGTCAAGAGACCCAGTACTTC.

This clonotype has ten or more counts. This chain links TRBV5-6 with TRBJ1-1, with D possibly TRBD1 on 6 matching bases. Germline V gives CDR1 SGHDT, CDR2 YYEEEE. This CDR3 contains 14 residues. V lost 1 base and J lost 3, with 10 bases in between. In DNA form, the CDR3 reads TGTGCCAGCAGCTTGTATCGGGGGCACACTGAAGCTTTCTTT. Translating it yields CASSLYRGHTEAFF.

This clonotype was detected ten times or more. The J gene is TRBJ2-5, the V gene TRBV2; tentative D call: TRBD2 (5 bases). The CDR3 sequence is 15 residues long. From germline, CDR1 is SNHLY and CDR2 FYNNEI. V was pared by 0 bases and J by 2 bases, with 10 bases between. The CDR3 region has the DNA TGTGCCAGCAGTGAAGCGCGGGCAAGACAAGAGACCCAGTACTTC. This sequence encodes CASSEARARQETQYF.

The table lists this clonotype with a few counts. The junction and the germline gene differ at one end; a read error may be behind it. The chain uses TRBV29-1 and TRBJ2-7; maybe TRBD1 (7 bases). Germline V gene lookup returns CDR1 SQVTM and CDR2 ANQGSEA. The CDR3 runs to 12 residues. This CDR3 reads CNVSGGAGEQYF. The CDR3, as DNA: TGCAACGTTTCAGGGGGAGCGGGCGAGCAGTACTTC.

This clonotype was seen at least ten times. The gene calls are TRBV30 and TRBJ2-7; TRBD2 agrees at 13 bases. The V gene end was trimmed by 0 bases and the J gene end by 7 bases; junction bases not matched to a gene: 9. The CDR3 length is 16 residues. Germline lookup yields CDR1 GTSNPN and CDR2 SVGIG (reference sequence). The CDR3 loop reads CAWSVETSGRAREQYF. CDR3 bases: TGTGCCTGGAGTGTGGAAACTAGCGGGAGGGCCAGGGAGCAGTACTTC. Filled out from reference TRBV30 and TRBJ2-7, the complete variable domain reads SQTIHQWPATLVQPVGSPLSLECTVEGTSNPNLYWYRQAAGRGLQLLFYSVGIGQISSEVPQNLSASRPQDRQFILSSKKLLLSDSGFYLCAWSVETSGRAREQYFGPGTRLTVT.

The rearrangement joins TRBV7-9 to TRBJ2-3, with TRBD2 as a possible D gene (6 bases). The CDR3 extends over 14 amino acids. From germline, CDR1 is SEHNR and CDR2 FQNEAQ (reference sequence). Trimming shortened V by 3 bases and J by 3 bases, and 10 bases separated the two germline ends. The CDR3 is CASSLEGRTDTQYF. CDR3 DNA: TGTGCCAGCAGCTTGGAGGGGAGAACAGATACGCAGTATTTT.

This clonotype came up many times. The rearrangement uses TRBV20-1 and TRBJ2-3, with 11 bases aligning to TRBD2. This CDR3 comprises 15 residues. The germline CDR1 and CDR2 sequences are DFQATT and SNEGSKA (reference sequence). The V segment lost 0 bases and the J segment 6 bases; nucleotides outside the gene matches: 5. CDR3 coding DNA: TGCAGTGCTAGAGAAGAAACTAGCGGGAGCGATACGCAGTATTTT. It specifies CSAREETSGSDTQYF.

This chain links TRBV9 with TRBJ2-5; D possibly corresponds to TRBD1 (6 bases). CDR1 and CDR2 (germline): SGDLS, YYNGEE. V lost 2 bases, J lost 5 bases, and 16 bases lay in between. The CDR3 sequence is 15 residues long. The DNA of the CDR3 is TGTGCCAGCAGCGTCGGGACATCGGCCCGGGAGACCCAGTACTTC. Encoded protein: CASSVGTSARETQYF.

Only a few counts were recorded for this clonotype. This sequence joins TRBV4-1 and TRBJ2-7; 9 nucleotides align to TRBD1. Germline trimming cut 0 bases from V and 4 bases from J; bases unmatched to any gene: 7. Germline CDR1 and CDR2: MGHRA and YSYEKL. This CDR3 spans 16 amino acids. The CDR3 bases are TGCGCCAGCAGCCAAGATCGGGGACAGGGACCATACGAGCAGTACTTC. As protein: CASSQDRGQGPYEQYF.

The table lists this clonotype with a few counts. V and J are TRBV9 and TRBJ2-2, with D uncertain. The V gene's germline CDR1 is SGDLS and CDR2 YYNGEE. The V end was cut by 0 bases, the J end by 7 bases, with 7 bases between. The CDR3 is 13 amino acids. The CDR3 DNA is TGTGCCAGCAGCGTAGACCAAGTCGGGGAGCTGTTTTTT. It translates to CASSVDQVGELFF. The full variable domain, rest sourced from reference TRBV9 and TRBJ2-2, is DSGVTQTPKHLITATGQRVTLRCSPRSGDLSVYWYQQSLDQGLQFLIQYYNGEERAKGNILERFSAQQFPDLHSELNLSSLELGDSALYFCASSVDQVGELFFGEGSRLTVL.

The chain joins TRBV27 to TRBJ1-6, with TRBD1 matching over 7 bases. The CDR3 loop spans 16 amino acids. Trimming removed 3 bases from V and 2 bases from J; junction bases left unmatched: 4. Germline V gives CDR1 MNHEY, CDR2 SMNVEV (reference sequence). The CDR3 spells CASSFSTGAYNSPLHF. CDR3 DNA: TGTGCCAGCAGTTTTTCTACAGGGGCCTATAATTCACCCCTCCACTTT.

This clonotype was seen ten or more times. The DNA for the CDR3 is TGTGCCAGCAGCGTCACGGAGGACTATGGCTACACCTTC. The encoded protein is CASSVTEDYGYTF. V gene TRBV9 combines with J gene TRBJ1-2; D is ambiguous. From germline, CDR1 is SGDLS and CDR2 YYNGEE. V was clipped by 2 bases and J by 3 bases, with 8 bases between them. There are 13 residues in the CDR3.

This clonotype was observed many times. V usage is TRBV6-5 and J usage is TRBJ2-5; 16 bases are a match to TRBD2. CDR3 length equals 16 residues. Trimming took 2 bases from V and 4 from J; bases not matched to a gene: 1. In germline, CDR1 is MNHEY, CDR2 SVGAGI. For the CDR3, the DNA is TGTGCCAGCAGTTACGGGACTAGCGGGAGGGGAGAGACCCAGTACTTC. It is translated as CASSYGTSGRGETQYF.

The chain uses TRBV6-6 and TRBJ2-7, with D maybe TRBD1 (6 bases). Germline V gives CDR1 MNHNY, CDR2 SVGAGI (reference sequence). V lost 0 bases to trimming and J lost 2 bases, with 20 bases between them. The CDR3 extends over 18 amino acids. The CDR3 region is CASSYSKGVPGITYEQYF. The CDR3 DNA follows: TGTGCCAGCAGTTACTCCAAGGGGGTACCAGGCATAACCTACGAGCAGTACTTC.